This T cell receptor (beta chain) emerged from a study of CD8+ T cells in alopecia areata. Details on this clone: No antigen is known for it.

Per germline, CDR1 MGHRA and CDR2 YSYEKL. The CDR3 is 15 amino acids. Trimming shortened V by 0 bases and J by 8 bases, and 13 bases separated the two germline ends. Patients with alopecia areata provided lesional scalp punch biopsies as well as peripheral blood. The authors sorted CD4+ and CD8+ T cells from PBMCs. Following extraction, RNA underwent reverse transcription to cDNA, which served as the sequencing template. Repertoires were generated with immunoSEQ multiplex PCR, while TCRdb's copy carries only in-frame clones and drops some. The sample consists of 150,000 or so clones, around 60% of them appearing once. General observations from the study: Affected scalp, especially in alopecia totalis/universalis, had a higher clonality than normal scalp did. The study also sequences resident alphabeta T cells of normal skin in scalp samples.

The rearrangement joins TRBV4-1 to TRBJ1-4, with a possible D match to TRBD1 (6 bases). The specimen was CD4+ T cells sorted from blood, collected at week 0. The clonotype originates from a human donor with alopecia areata. CDR3 sequence reads: CASSQDPGTREKLFF. CDR3 nucleotides: TGCGCCAGCAGCCAAGATCCCGGGACACGCGAAAAACTGTTTTTT.